These T cell receptor beta chains were read from a single sample in a study of cytomegalovirus exposure and HLA in healthy donors. TCRdb's table, derived via immunoSEQ multiplex PCR, lists solely in-frame clones and lacks some. The sample lists about 110,000 clones; 70% to 80% were seen once. The sequenced sample was PBMCs. The receptors stem from a woman aged 40 to 50 in good health and CMV-seropositive. Both conserved end residues are part of each CDR3. Fields, in order: clone size, V gene, D gene, J gene, CDR3 protein, CDR3 DNA. The D gene is left open where the match is weak. Clone sizes are given selectively: once, few, many, or a class where the clone is expanded.

clone_size: .
v_call: TRBV5-4
d_call: TRBD2
j_call: TRBJ2-4
cdr3_aa: CASSRVPGAGENIQYF
cdr3_nt: TGTGCCAGCAGCCGTGTTCCTGGAGCGGGGGAAAACATTCAGTACTTC

clone_size: .
v_call: TRBV19
d_call: .
j_call: TRBJ2-7
cdr3_aa: CASSIGSHYEQYF
cdr3_nt: TGTGCCAGTAGTATAGGATCACACTACGAGCAGTACTTC

clone_size: .
v_call: TRBV21-1
d_call: .
j_call: TRBJ1-4
cdr3_aa: CASNPGLTNEKLFF
cdr3_nt: TGTGCCAGCAACCCAGGGCTTACTAATGAAAAACTGTTTTTT

clone_size: .
v_call: TRBV7-8
d_call: .
j_call: TRBJ1-2
cdr3_aa: CASSLPPEDGWSYGYTF
cdr3_nt: TGTGCCAGCAGCTTACCCCCCGAGGATGGCTGGTCCTATGGCTACACCTTC

clone_size: .
v_call: TRBV7-9
d_call: TRBD1
j_call: TRBJ1-4
cdr3_aa: CASSLGDRGKYEKLFF
cdr3_nt: TGTGCCAGCAGCTTAGGGGACAGGGGCAAGTATGAAAAACTGTTTTTT

clone_size: once
v_call: TRBV7-7
d_call: .
j_call: TRBJ2-5
cdr3_aa: CASAGDPQETQYF
cdr3_nt: TGTGCTAGCGCGGGCGACCCTCAAGAGACCCAGTACTTC

clone_size: .
v_call: TRBV5-1
d_call: .
j_call: TRBJ2-3
cdr3_aa: CASSFGGVGDTQYF
cdr3_nt: TGCGCCAGCAGCTTCGGAGGGGTAGGCGATACGCAGTATTTT

clone_size: .
v_call: TRBV28
d_call: .
j_call: TRBJ1-2
cdr3_aa: CASSLWGSNYGYTF
cdr3_nt: TGTGCCAGCAGTTTATGGGGCAGCAACTATGGCTACACCTTC

clone_size: .
v_call: TRBV19
d_call: .
j_call: TRBJ2-5
cdr3_aa: CASSILFQGGKTQYF
cdr3_nt: TGTGCCAGTAGTATCCTTTTCCAAGGCGGAAAGACCCAGTACTTC

clone_size: .
v_call: TRBV6-1
d_call: .
j_call: TRBJ1-6
cdr3_aa: CASSESRTVNSPLHF
cdr3_nt: TGTGCCAGCAGTGAATCACGGACAGTTAATTCACCCCTCCACTTT

clone_size: .
v_call: TRBV12-1
d_call: .
j_call: TRBJ2-7
cdr3_aa: CSGLPHLRWICEQYF
cdr3_nt: TGCTCGGGTCTGCCACACCTGAGGTGGATTTGCGAGCAGTACTTC